Each of the 23 T cell receptor beta chains below was sequenced from the same sample in a study of blood T cell repertoires in COVID-19. Sequenced by immunoSEQ multiplex PCR; TCRdb stores in-frame clones only, minus some. The sample contains nearly 200,000 clones, roughly 88% of which appear only once. Input material: peripheral blood. All receptors derive from a woman in her 40s who had recovered from COVID-19.

V and J are TRBV15 and TRBJ2-1, with a possible D match to TRBD2 (5 bases). The germline V gene encodes CDR1 LNHNV and CDR2 YYDKDF (reference sequence). Trimming left V 0 bases short and J 0 bases short, with 9 bases between. This CDR3 is 16 amino acids long. CDR3 nucleotides: TGTGCCACCAGCAGAGACAGAGGGAGCTCCTACAATGAGCAGTTCTTC. Its protein is CATSRDRGSSYNEQFF.

This chain joins TRBV9 and TRBJ1-3, with D unclear. V dropped 3 bases and J dropped 1 base, with 8 bases sitting between them. The CDR3 is made up of 14 amino acids. Germline values: CDR1 SGDLS, CDR2 YYNGEE. The CDR3: CASSDSQSGNTIYF. For the CDR3, the DNA is TGTGCCAGCAGCGATTCACAATCTGGAAACACCATATATTTT.

The V and J genes are TRBV12-3 or TRBV12-4 and TRBJ1-4; no reliable D call. This CDR3 is built from 13 residues. V lost 4 bases and J 8 bases, leaving 11 bases between the germline ends. The CDR3, as DNA: TGTGCCAGCAGTTGGGCCAGAGGGGAAAAACTGTTTTTT. Encoded protein: CASSWARGEKLFF.

The gene calls are TRBV18 and TRBJ1-6, with TRBD1 identical over 8 bases. Unmatched junction bases numbered 7, after V lost 2 bases and J lost 7 bases. The CDR3 is 16 amino acids. The germline V gene has CDR1 KGHSH and CDR2 LQKENI. CDR3 nucleotide sequence: TGTGCCAGCTCACCAGGGCAGGGGGCGAGAAATTCACCCCTCCACTTT. This encodes CASSPGQGARNSPLHF.

The rearrangement joins TRBV19 to TRBJ2-1; 10 bases are shared with TRBD2. With 3 bases clipped from V and 7 bases from J, the junction kept 12 bases outside the gene matches. Germline CDR1 reads LNHDA; CDR2 reads SQIVND (reference sequence). The CDR3 loop spans 17 amino acids. The CDR3 DNA is TGTGCCAGTAGTATTAAACCAAGCGGGAGGGCTTGGAATGAGCAGTTCTTC. The encoded protein is CASSIKPSGRAWNEQFF.

The genes are TRBV29-1 and TRBJ1-1; D not certain. V dropped 6 bases and J dropped 0 bases, with 14 bases sitting between them. Germline CDR1 is SQVTM and CDR2 is ANQGSEA. The CDR3 covers 14 residues. The CDR3 nucleotides read TGCAGCGTCACGGGAATAGGGATGAACACTGAAGCTTTCTTT. Residues: CSVTGIGMNTEAFF.

The rearrangement uses TRBV25-1 and TRBJ2-7; D gene unclear. Trimming left V 5 bases short and J 3 bases short, with 5 bases between. Germline V gene lookup returns CDR1 MGHDK and CDR2 SYGVNS. The CDR3 consists of 11 residues. As DNA, the CDR3 is TGTGCCAGCAGTAGCATCTACGAGCAGTACTTC. It codes for CASSSIYEQYF.

This rearrangement joins TRBV5-8 to TRBJ1-1; 9 nucleotides match TRBD1. V lost 1 base, J lost 5 bases, and 3 bases stayed unmatched. The CDR3 sequence is 14 residues long. Germline V gene data show CDR1 as SGHTS and CDR2 as YDEGEE. CDR3 sequence (DNA): TGTGCCAGCAGCTTGAGGGACAGGGTGACTGAAGCTTTCTTT. Encoded protein: CASSLRDRVTEAFF. Variable domain in full (rest from reference TRBV5-8 and TRBJ1-1): EAGVTQSPTHLIKTRGQQATLRCSPISGHTSVYWYQQALGLGLQFLLWYDEGEERNRGNFPPRFSGRQFPNYSSELNVNALELEDSALYLCASSLRDRVTEAFFGQGTRLTVV.

The chain recombines TRBV7-8 with TRBJ2-7, with TRBD1 identical over 10 bases. Germline values: CDR1 SGHVS, CDR2 FQNEAQ. The CDR3 runs 16 residues. V was clipped by 4 bases and J by 3 bases; unmatched bases: 9. In DNA form, the CDR3 reads TGTGCCAGCAGCTCACCCACCGGGACAGGGGTCTACGAGCAGTACTTC. Protein: CASSSPTGTGVYEQYF.

The chain has TRBV27 and TRBJ2-5; 7 bases agree with TRBD2. Germline V gives CDR1 MNHEY, CDR2 SMNVEV (reference sequence). Unmatched junction bases numbered 10, after V lost 5 bases and J lost 4 bases. The CDR3 runs 15 residues. The CDR3 DNA sequence: TGTGCCAGCAGTCATTTAGCGCCGGGGGGAGAGACCCAGTACTTC. Residues: CASSHLAPGGETQYF.

V is TRBV30 and J is TRBJ2-3; 11 nucleotides line up with TRBD2. J gave up 0 bases and V 4 bases, and 12 bases lay outside the gene matches. Germline V gene lookup returns CDR1 GTSNPN and CDR2 SVGIG (reference sequence). CDR3 length equals 18 residues. For the CDR3, the DNA is TGTGCCTGGACCTCCGTGGGTAGCGGGAGGGGGAGCACAGATACGCAGTATTTT. Its translation: CAWTSVGSGRGSTDTQYF.

This chain links TRBV6-6 with TRBJ2-6, with 10 bases matching TRBD2. Trimming cost V 5 bases and J 4 bases; bases outside gene matches: 17. Germline lookup yields CDR1 MNHNY and CDR2 SVGAGI (reference sequence). This CDR3 spans 20 amino acids. The CDR3 sequence: CASSPRRLSGRADGANVLTF. CDR3 sequence (DNA): TGTGCCAGCAGTCCGCGCCGTTTGAGCGGGAGGGCCGACGGGGCCAACGTCCTGACTTTC.

This sequence joins TRBV28 and TRBJ2-1; 11 bases align to TRBD1. The CDR3 contains 15 residues. V was pared by 5 bases and J by 1 base, with 1 base of the junction left unmatched. In germline, CDR1 is MDHEN, CDR2 SYDVKM. CDR3 bases: TGTGCCAGCAGTAGGGACAGGGGGTCCTACAATGAGCAGTTCTTC. The encoded protein is CASSRDRGSYNEQFF.

The V gene is TRBV20-1, the J gene TRBJ2-2; TRBD2 aligns across 10 bases. The germline V gene has CDR1 DFQATT and CDR2 SNEGSKA (reference sequence). CDR3 length: 15 amino acids. V was pared by 3 bases and J by 6 bases, with 7 bases of the junction left unmatched. The CDR3: CSASAGLAIAGELFF. The CDR3 DNA follows: TGCAGTGCTAGTGCGGGACTAGCGATCGCCGGGGAGCTGTTTTTT.

To note about this clone: The same CDR3 can be traced to other DNA sequences in this sample. This chain uses TRBV7-2 with TRBJ2-7, with 9 bases matching TRBD1. V shed 5 bases, J shed 1 base, and the junction held 3 bases outside the gene matches. CDR3 length equals 14 residues. CDR1 and CDR2 (germline): SGHTA, FQGNSA. CDR3 loop: CASSPQGASYEQYF. In DNA, the CDR3 is TGTGCCAGCAGCCCACAGGGGGCGTCCTACGAGCAGTACTTC. The full variable domain, its missing parts supplied by reference TRBV7-2 and TRBJ2-7, is GAGVSQSPSNKVTEKGKDVELRCDPISGHTALYWYRQSLGQGLEFLIYFQGNSAPDKSGLPSDRFSAERTGGSVSTLTIQRTQQEDSAVYLCASSPQGASYEQYFGPGTRLTVT.

The V call is TRBV14, the J call TRBJ2-1; possible D gene TRBD2, 5 bases. Deletions cut 0 bases from V and 7 bases from J, with 10 bases between. Germline CDR1 and CDR2: SGHDN and FVKESK. This CDR3 is 14 amino acids long. The CDR3 loop is CASSQDWTSNEQFF. CDR3 DNA sequence: TGTGCCAGCAGCCAAGATTGGACTTCTAATGAGCAGTTCTTC. The full variable domain, completed using reference TRBV14 and TRBJ2-1, is EAGVTQFPSHSVIEKGQTVTLRCDPISGHDNLYWYRRVMGKEIKFLLHFVKESKQDESGMPNNRFLAERTGGTYSTLKVQPAELEDSGVYFCASSQDWTSNEQFFGPGTRLTVL.

In the case of this clone: An end of the junction does not agree with germline; a read error may underlie this. V gene TRBV7-9 combines with J gene TRBJ2-7, with 8 bases fitting TRBD1. CDR1 and CDR2 (germline): SEHNR, FQNEAQ (reference sequence). The CDR3 has 11 residues. Here the CDR3 DNA reads TGTGCCAGCAGCTTAGCGGACAGGGTAGACTTC. Encoded protein: CASSLADRVDF.

The chain links TRBV7-6 to TRBJ2-5, with TRBD2 matching over 15 bases. Per the germline V gene, CDR1 is SGHVS and CDR2 is FNYEAQ. The CDR3 is 17 amino acids. With 5 bases clipped from V and 5 bases from J, the junction kept 9 bases outside the gene matches. CDR3 sequence reads: CASSPRTSGRAGETQYF. In DNA, the CDR3 is TGTGCCAGCAGCCCGAGGACTAGCGGGAGGGCCGGGGAGACCCAGTACTTC.

The V gene is TRBV2, the J gene TRBJ2-3; maybe TRBD1 (6 bases). This CDR3 spans 14 amino acids. Germline-derived CDR1 and CDR2 are SNHLY and FYNNEI. V was clipped by 4 bases and J by 1 base, with 9 bases between them. DNA for the CDR3: TGTGCCAGCAGTGGGGGGCGGGGCACAGATACGCAGTATTTT. Translated: CASSGGRGTDTQYF.

The genes are TRBV6-5 and TRBJ2-1, with 14 bases matching TRBD2. The junction had 7 bases not matched to a gene; V was cut back by 6 bases and J by 9 bases. There are 15 residues in the CDR3. Germline loops: CDR1 MNHEY, CDR2 SVGAGI. CDR3 sequence reads: CASSPGLAGVSEQFF. CDR3 bases: TGTGCCAGCAGCCCGGGACTAGCGGGAGTCTCTGAGCAGTTCTTC.

The chain employs TRBV14 and TRBJ1-2; D is unclear. Trimming left V 4 bases short and J 2 bases short, with 8 bases between. Germline CDR1 is SGHDN and CDR2 is FVKESK. CDR3 length: 13 amino acids. The CDR3 DNA sequence: TGTGCCAGCAGCCGAGACCTGAACTATGGCTACACCTTC. Its protein is CASSRDLNYGYTF. Looking up the rest from reference TRBV14 and TRBJ1-2 gives the full variable domain: EAGVTQFPSHSVIEKGQTVTLRCDPISGHDNLYWYRRVMGKEIKFLLHFVKESKQDESGMPNNRFLAERTGGTYSTLKVQPAELEDSGVYFCASSRDLNYGYTFGSGTRLTVV.

This sequence joins TRBV11-3 and TRBJ2-1, with 12 bases matching TRBD2. The CDR3 is 15 amino acids. The germline gives CDR1 SGHNT, CDR2 YENEEA. V dropped 1 base and J dropped 6; count of bases not matched to a gene: 1. The CDR3 coding sequence is TGTGCCAGCAGCTTAGGACTAGCGGGAGCCAATGAGCAGTTCTTC. It specifies CASSLGLAGANEQFF.

The chain is built from TRBV7-9 and TRBJ2-2; tentative D call: TRBD1 (5 bases). The CDR3 sequence is 14 residues long. The V gene lost 2 bases and the J gene lost 7 bases, with 11 bases spanning the gap. Germline lookup yields CDR1 SEHNR and CDR2 FQNEAQ (reference sequence). This CDR3 is CASSLTQGFGELFF. CDR3 nucleotide sequence: TGTGCCAGCAGCTTAACTCAGGGATTCGGGGAGCTGTTTTTT.